A single sample gave rise to the 3 T cell receptor beta chains below, sequenced in a study of CD4 and CD8 cells across lung adenocarcinoma regions. Each CDR3 protein gets one entry after TCRdb re-called the PCR reads with MiXCR. The table shows approximately 3,000 distinct CDR3 sequences, with 50% to 70% occurring only once. Sequencing was done on a sample of CD4+ T cells from the margin of a lung tumor. Source of these receptors: a male donor with lung adenocarcinoma. The CD4 and CD8 labels of this study may be unreliable.

The chain employs TRBV6-1 and TRBJ2-2, with 11 nucleotides matching TRBD2. V shed 6 bases, J shed 4 bases, and the junction held 10 bases outside the gene matches. Germline CDR1 MNHNS, CDR2 SASEGT. The CDR3 runs 17 residues. CDR3 DNA sequence: TGTGCCAGCAGCCGAAGTACTAGCGGGAGTGTCACCGGGGAGCTGTTTTTT. It translates to CASSRSTSGSVTGELFF.

This chain joins TRBV6-5 and TRBJ2-3; D not certain. CDR1 and CDR2 (germline): MNHEY, SVGAGI. With 0 bases removed from V and 1 base from J, the gap between germline ends came to 5 bases. There are 14 residues in the CDR3. DNA for the CDR3: TGTGCCAGCAGTTACTCCCGGGGCACAGATACGCAGTATTTT. The encoded protein is CASSYSRGTDTQYF.

The rearrangement joins TRBV6-5 to TRBJ2-1; 7 positions match TRBD1. CDR3 size: 15 residues. The ends lost 6 bases at V and 0 bases at J; junction bases unmatched: 5. Germline loops: CDR1 MNHEY, CDR2 SVGAGI. CDR3 sequence (DNA): TGTGCCAGCAGATTACAGGGGAGCTCCTACAATGAGCAGTTCTTC. This codes for CASRLQGSSYNEQFF.